These 16 T cell receptor beta chains originate from one sample sequenced in a study of blood T cells in healthy people across ages. A second PCR, run for about 6 to 11 cycles, used a sample-barcoded 5' primer plus a J-beta primer mix. In TCRdb, the 5' RACE reads were re-called with MiXCR into one record per CDR3 protein. The data show about 2 million distinct CDR3 sequences, roughly 52% seen once. The sequenced material came from blood. The source of these receptors is a woman between 40 and 50 years old in good health.

The CDR3 nucleotides are TGCAGTGCCGAACTAGCGGGGGGTTGGAATGAGCAGTTCTTC. This translates into CSAELAGGWNEQFF. The V and J genes are TRBV20-1 and TRBJ2-1, with 12 bases fitting TRBD2. CDR1 and CDR2 (germline): DFQATT, SNEGSKA (reference sequence). The CDR3 extends over 14 amino acids. With 6 bases clipped from V and 7 bases from J, the junction kept 7 bases outside the gene matches.

The chain joins TRBV9 to TRBJ2-5; D remains ambiguous. V shed 1 base and J shed 4 bases, with 11 bases lying between them. Germline CDR1 and CDR2: SGDLS and YYNGEE. This CDR3 comprises 14 residues. The CDR3 reads CASSVYPDGETQYF. For the CDR3, the DNA is TGTGCCAGCAGCGTATACCCCGACGGAGAGACCCAGTACTTC.

Comment on this clonotype: One end of the junction fails to match germline, which may point to a read error. This chain uses TRBV20-1 with TRBJ2-3; TRBD1 might be the D (6 bases). This CDR3 contains 14 residues. Germline CDR1 and CDR2: DFQATT and SNEGSKA (reference sequence). The CDR3 is CSANPTGGTDTPYF. The CDR3 nucleotides read TGCAGTGCCAACCCGACAGGTGGCACAGATACGCCGTATTTT.

This chain connects TRBV5-1 to TRBJ2-1; the D is unclear. Germline V gives CDR1 SGHRS, CDR2 YFSETQ. Trimming left V 0 bases short and J 6 bases short, with 13 bases between. This CDR3 region has 15 residues. The CDR3 nucleotides are TGCGCCAGCAGCTTGGCCCAGGTTTTGGGCAATGAGCAGTTCTTC. It yields the protein CASSLAQVLGNEQFF.

The chain links TRBV4-1 to TRBJ2-5; 8 bases agree with TRBD2. The DNA end favors TRBJ2-7, so the J call may be wrong. Germline CDR1 reads MGHRA; CDR2 reads YSYEKL. CDR3 size: 16 residues. CDR3 DNA: TGCGCCAGCAGCCAAGAGATCCTAGCGGGTCAATACGAGCAGTACTTC. Amino acids: CASSQEILAGQYEQYF.

V usage is TRBV11-2 and J usage is TRBJ2-7, with D unresolved. Judging by the DNA end, TRBJ2-4 fits better; the J call may be wrong. The V gene's germline CDR1 is SGHAT and CDR2 FQNNGV. The CDR3 is 15 residues long. The DNA for the CDR3 is TGTGCCAGCAGCTTACTGACGGTAGCTAAAAACATTCAGTACTTC. Residues: CASSLLTVAKNIQYF.

The rearrangement links TRBV10-3 to TRBJ2-7; unclear D gene. Trimming pared 5 bases from V and 2 bases from J, leaving 13 bases between. The CDR3 totals 14 residues. Germline V gives CDR1 ENHRY, CDR2 SYGVKD. The CDR3 region is CAISQRPVTYEQYF. The CDR3 region has the DNA TGTGCCATCAGTCAGAGGCCCGTCACCTACGAGCAGTACTTC.

This chain connects TRBV27 to TRBJ2-7; 12 bases line up with TRBD2. Germline-derived CDR1 and CDR2 are MNHEY and SMNVEV (reference sequence). The V and J ends lost 6 bases and 4 bases, in that order; junction bases with no gene match: 7. The CDR3 spans 15 residues. CDR3 nucleotides: TGTGCCAGCAGCGCCGGGACTAGCGGGTTTTACGAGCAGTACTTC. Protein sequence: CASSAGTSGFYEQYF.

This clonotype was detected a few times. J is TRBJ2-5 and V is TRBV7-9; tentatively, D is TRBD1 or TRBD2 (5 bases each). The CDR3 is made up of 14 amino acids. Germline V gene data show CDR1 as SEHNR and CDR2 as FQNEAQ (reference sequence). V lost 6 bases to trimming and J lost 4 bases, with 15 bases between them. CDR3 protein: CASRRMSGRETQYF. In DNA form, the CDR3 reads TGTGCCAGCAGACGTATGTCAGGGAGAGAGACCCAGTACTTC.

The chain recombines TRBV2 with TRBJ1-1, with 10 positions matching TRBD1. Germline trimming cut 6 bases from V and 5 bases from J; bases unmatched to any gene: 9. The germline V gene has CDR1 SNHLY and CDR2 FYNNEI. The CDR3 runs to 15 residues. The CDR3 DNA reads as TGTGCCAGCAGCGACGGGGACAGGGGAGGGACTGAAGCTTTCTTT. Translating it yields CASSDGDRGGTEAFF.

This clonotype was observed a handful of times. The chain recombines TRBV5-5 with TRBJ1-4; perhaps TRBD1 as D (5 bases). The germline V and J ends were trimmed by 3 bases and 8 bases, with 14 bases remaining between them. In germline, CDR1 is SGHKS, CDR2 YYEKEE (reference sequence). The CDR3 has 14 amino acids. DNA of the CDR3: TGTGCCAGCAGCTCCAGGGAATTCGGGGAAAAACTGTTTTTT. Its translation is CASSSREFGEKLFF.

The CDR3 DNA sequence: TGTGCCAGCTATGACGGACACACAGATACGCAGTATTTT. Translating gives CASYDGHTDTQYF. The chain has TRBV9 and TRBJ2-3; weak D call: TRBD1 (5 bases). Germline loops: CDR1 SGDLS, CDR2 YYNGEE. V dropped 7 bases and J dropped 2 bases, with 11 bases sitting between them. CDR3 length: 13 residues.

The chain has TRBV20-1 and TRBJ1-2; the D gene is possibly TRBD1 (6 bases). Trimming pared 0 bases from V and 5 bases from J, leaving 19 bases between. This CDR3 contains 16 residues. Germline assignment: CDR1 DFQATT and CDR2 SNEGSKA (reference sequence). This CDR3 reads CSARDQSGGLGYGYTF. CDR3 bases: TGCAGTGCTAGAGATCAGTCCGGGGGGCTCGGTTATGGCTACACCTTC.

The rearrangement joins TRBV7-2 to TRBJ2-3, with TRBD2 matching 7 bases. V trimming: 4 bases; J trimming: 11 bases; junction bases outside the gene matches: 15. Germline V CDR1 and CDR2: SGHTA, FQGNSA. The CDR3 is 15 residues long. CDR3 sequence (DNA): TGTGCCAGCAGCTCGGGGGGACTTCGCCTTGGGGGGCAGTATTTT. Translated, it gives CASSSGGLRLGGQYF.

The chain combines TRBV20-1 with TRBJ1-1; 7 bases are shared with TRBD1. The length of the CDR3 is 14 residues. The germline V gene encodes CDR1 DFQATT and CDR2 SNEGSKA (reference sequence). V shed 0 bases and J 4 bases; nucleotides not matched to a gene: 5. The CDR3 bases are TGCAGTGCTAGAGACCCGACAGGGACCACTGAAGCTTTCTTT. This sequence encodes CSARDPTGTTEAFF.

As for this clonotype: This clone may be a read error of a much larger clone one base away. Here the CDR3 DNA reads TGTGCCAGCAGCCAAGGAGGACTAGTGGATTACGAGCAGTACTTC. Its translation: CASSQGGLVDYEQYF. J is TRBJ2-7 and V is TRBV4-2; 7 nucleotides align to TRBD2. Germline-derived CDR1 and CDR2 are LGHNA and YNFKEQ. Trimming at V came to 1 base and at J to 4 bases, leaving 7 bases not matched to a gene. This CDR3 contains 15 residues.